Listed below are T cell receptor beta chains from one sample, sequenced in a study of OX40 agonist ivuxolimab in advanced cancers. Libraries were prepared by immunoSEQ multiplex PCR; TCRdb keeps only in-frame clonotypes and omits some of them. The profile shows 80,000 to 100,000 clones, 70% to 90% of them singletons. The input for sequencing was CD4+ or CD8+ T cells sorted from blood, taken in a trial of the OX40 agonist ivuxolimab. All receptors come from an adult with an advanced solid tumor such as melanoma, head and neck, liver or kidney cancer. CDR3s include the opening cysteine and the closing phenylalanine or tryptophan. The size field is filled for only some rows; it gives once, few, many or a size class.

clone_size | v_call | cdr3_aa
NA | TRBV7-8 | CASSRRQDLSPDYGYTF
NA | TRBV6-1 | CASSDTGGQNNQYF
NA | TRBV9 | CASSVSAASTDTQYF
NA | TRBV5-6 | CASSLNTNEQFF
NA | TRBV7-3 | CASSLTNADTEAFF
NA | TRBV4-3 | CASSQGSGRQETQYF
NA | TRBV6-4 | CASNRGGSGNTIYF
few | TRBV19 | CASSIRDGNSPLHF
once | TRBV5-1 | CASSLEVVGEQFF
NA | TRBV28 | CASSGGGPPDTQYF
NA | TRBV11-2 | CASRRSDTQYF
NA | TRBV19 | CASSTEPTGAYGYTF
NA | TRBV18 | CASSPRQAEDTQYF
NA | TRBV10-1 | CASSESRAWEQFF
NA | TRBV7-2 | CASSQGFGYTF
NA | TRBV7-8 | CASRRQGVNEKLFF
NA | TRBV2 | CASRIAGSTDTQYF
NA | TRBV28 | CASRKTGWVIETQYF
NA | TRBV30 | CAWNRKGVNTEAFF
NA | TRBV7-2 | CASSFRSALSSYEQYF
NA | TRBV11-3 | CASSLTSGNDNSPLHF
NA | TRBV5-4 | CASNSDRDNYGYTF
NA | TRBV19 | CASKRRGQGETQYF
NA | TRBV6-5 | CASHNRGISYEQYF
NA | TRBV19 | CASSKGQHANEQYF
NA | TRBV30 | CAWEGGGYSNSPLHF
NA | TRBV5-1 | CASSSGTGQPTNEKLFF
NA | TRBV29-1 | CSGGTIQETQYF
few | TRBV2 | CASRAFGDRFKYTF